The 28 T cell receptor beta chains below were found in one sample sequenced in a study of read filtering for tumor transcriptome and immune sequencing. Molecular barcoded adaptors covering alpha/delta and beta/gamma chains were used on roughly 400 ng RNA. TCRdb re-called the reads through MiXCR, storing one row per CDR3 protein. The top ten clones hold 15% of a sample with about 48,000 distinct CDR3 sequences, around 19% of them seen once. Sequenced input: a population of CD138-negative cells sorted from bone marrow. These receptors were collected from a donor at least 40 years old with multiple myeloma.

By share of the sample, this clonotype is medium-sized (0.01 to 0.1%). The genes are TRBV20-1 and TRBJ2-1; possibly TRBD1 for D (6 bases). The CDR3 runs to 16 residues. V was cut by 1 base and J by 8 bases, with 21 bases left in between. Germline V gives CDR1 DFQATT, CDR2 SNEGSKA (reference sequence). Here the CDR3 reads CSARASGTSLSYEQFF. In DNA, the CDR3 is TGCAGTGCTAGAGCGTCCGGGACATCGTTATCTTATGAGCAGTTCTTC.

Remarks on this clonotype: A read error may explain this, as a much larger clone is one base away. The V gene is TRBV29-1, the J gene TRBJ2-5, with D tentatively TRBD2 (6 bases). CDR1 is SQVTM, CDR2 ANQGSEA, per germline. Deletions cut 4 bases from V and 5 bases from J, with 14 bases between. The CDR3 is 13 amino acids. The CDR3 DNA sequence: TGCAGCGTTGCCATCGGGAGTGGGGAGACCCAGTACTTC. It is translated as CSVAIGSGETQYF.

The sample holds many counts of this clonotype. This chain uses TRBV24-1 with TRBJ2-1; D may be TRBD1 or TRBD2 (6 bases each). The CDR3 totals 13 residues. The germline CDR1 and CDR2 sequences are KGHDR and SFDVKD. V lost 6 bases and J 14 bases, leaving 19 bases between the germline ends. This chain's CDR3 is CATSPGARGKEFF. CDR3 sequence (DNA): TGTGCCACCAGTCCGGGGGCTAGAGGGAAGGAGTTCTTC.

The rearrangement uses TRBV19 and TRBJ1-3; D might be TRBD1 (5 bases). CDR1 is LNHDA, CDR2 SQIVND, per germline (reference sequence). This CDR3 spans 16 amino acids. The V end was cut by 3 bases, the J end by 0 bases, with 12 bases between. The CDR3 sequence is CASSMAGTLSGNTIYF. CDR3 nucleotides: TGTGCCAGTAGTATGGCGGGGACGCTCTCTGGAAACACCATATATTTT.

The sample holds many counts of this clonotype. The J gene is TRBJ2-1, the V gene TRBV6-2 or TRBV6-3, with D uncertain. The V and J ends lost 8 bases and 5 bases respectively, with 7 bases between them. Looked up from germline, CDR1 is MNHEY and CDR2 is SVGEGT. This CDR3 is 11 amino acids long. DNA for the CDR3: TGTGCCAGCGGCCTACACAATGAGCAGTTCTTC. Translated: CASGLHNEQFF.

This clonotype was observed a few times. In DNA, the CDR3 is TGCAGTGCTAGAAAGGGGGCAGCCGGAAATCAGCCCCAGCATTTT. Protein product: CSARKGAAGNQPQHF. The rearrangement joins TRBV20-1 to TRBJ1-5; 7 positions agree with TRBD1. Trimming cost V 2 bases and J 4 bases; bases outside gene matches: 8. In germline, CDR1 is DFQATT, CDR2 SNEGSKA (reference sequence). CDR3 length: 15 residues.

The table lists this clonotype with many counts. This chain's CDR3 is CASSMGGSGANVLTF. In nucleotides, the CDR3 is TGTGCCAGTAGTATGGGAGGCTCTGGGGCCAACGTCCTGACTTTC. The genes are TRBV19 and TRBJ2-6; TRBD2 might be the D (6 bases). CDR3 length equals 15 residues. Germline lookup yields CDR1 LNHDA and CDR2 SQIVND (reference sequence). V was shortened by 3 bases and J by 0 bases, with 6 bases between the two germline ends.

This clonotype has ten or more counts. This rearrangement joins TRBV5-5 to TRBJ2-7, with 11 bases aligning to TRBD2. The CDR3 has 16 residues. In germline, CDR1 is SGHKS, CDR2 YYEKEE (reference sequence). V shed 0 bases and J 0 bases; nucleotides not matched to a gene: 2. CDR3 sequence (DNA): TGTGCCAGCAGCTTGGTTACTAGCGGGAGCTCCTACGAGCAGTACTTC. This gives the protein CASSLVTSGSSYEQYF.

The chain employs TRBV5-4 and TRBJ2-1; 8 bases map to TRBD1. V lost 4 bases and J lost 4; bases outside the gene matches: 7. Germline-derived CDR1 and CDR2 are SGHNT and YYREEE (reference sequence). This CDR3 contains 15 residues. Here the CDR3 reads CASSLGQGLYNEQFF. DNA for the CDR3: TGTGCCAGCAGCCTCGGACAGGGACTGTACAATGAGCAGTTCTTC.

The chain carries TRBV5-1 and TRBJ2-1; 10 bases map to TRBD2. Trimming cost V 3 bases and J 2 bases; bases outside gene matches: 5. Germline CDR1 reads SGHRS; CDR2 reads YFSETQ. This CDR3 spans 16 amino acids. The CDR3 DNA reads TGCGCCAGCAGCTCGCGACTAGCGGGCCCCTACAATGAGCAGTTCTTC. Translating gives CASSSRLAGPYNEQFF.

This clonotype was counted at least ten times. The CDR3, as DNA: TGTGCCAGCAGCCAAGATGCGATGACTGAGCAGTTCTTC. Protein product: CASSQDAMTEQFF. The rearrangement joins TRBV14 to TRBJ2-1; D ambiguous. Trimming pared 0 bases from V and 9 bases from J, leaving 9 bases between. Germline CDR1 and CDR2: SGHDN and FVKESK. The CDR3 has 13 residues.

The sample holds many counts of this clonotype. The rearrangement uses TRBV7-8 and TRBJ2-6, with 7 bases matching TRBD1. CDR3 length: 17 amino acids. Germline V gives CDR1 SGHVS, CDR2 FQNEAQ. V trimming: 2 bases; J trimming: 0 bases; junction bases outside the gene matches: 4. The CDR3 nucleotides are TGTGCCAGCAGCTTAACAGGGGCGAACTCTGGGGCCAACGTCCTGACTTTC. This encodes CASSLTGANSGANVLTF.

This clonotype was observed at least ten times. The V call is TRBV29-1, the J call TRBJ1-1, with D perhaps matching TRBD1 (5 bases). V was clipped by 7 bases and J by 2 bases, with 8 bases between them. The germline gives CDR1 SQVTM, CDR2 ANQGSEA. CDR3 size: 11 residues. CDR3 sequence: CSDGHNTEAFF. The CDR3 DNA sequence: TGCAGCGATGGACACAACACTGAAGCTTTCTTT.

The table lists this clonotype with many counts. The chain carries TRBV2 and TRBJ2-3; 11 bases map to TRBD2. J lost 4 bases, V lost 8 bases, and 5 bases had no gene match. The V gene's germline CDR1 is SNHLY and CDR2 FYNNEI. This CDR3 has 14 amino acids. CDR3 sequence reads: CASLRLAGSDTQYF. CDR3 nucleotides: TGTGCCAGCCTGAGACTAGCGGGATCAGATACGCAGTATTTT.

This clonotype was seen repeatedly, ten times or more. V and J are TRBV29-1 and TRBJ2-1; TRBD2 might be the D (6 bases). The CDR3 covers 12 residues. The germline gives CDR1 SQVTM, CDR2 ANQGSEA. Trimming cost V 5 bases and J 10 bases, with 15 bases left between them. The CDR3 bases are TGCAGCGTTCGTACTAGCCCCTTGGAGCAGTTCTTC. It codes for CSVRTSPLEQFF.

Concerning this clonotype itself: The conserved final phenylalanine or tryptophan is absent from the CDR3, which likely points to a read error. The chain has TRBV19 and TRBJ2-1; 8 positions match TRBD2. The germline gives CDR1 LNHDA, CDR2 SQIVND (reference sequence). The CDR3 extends over 18 amino acids. J gave up 8 bases and V 3 bases, and 18 bases lay outside the gene matches. The CDR3 is CASSIRHRFSGSLDEQFL. DNA for the CDR3: TGTGCCAGTAGTATCCGTCACCGGTTCAGCGGGAGTCTCGATGAGCAGTTCCTC.

This chain joins TRBV30 and TRBJ1-2, with a weak D call TRBD1 (5 bases). The germline CDR1 and CDR2 sequences are GTSNPN and SVGIG (reference sequence). Trimming stripped 2 bases from V and 5 bases from J, with 18 bases between. The CDR3 spans 15 residues. The CDR3 reads CAWSKGPDRSYGYTF. CDR3 nucleotide sequence: TGTGCCTGGAGTAAGGGACCCGATCGGTCTTATGGCTACACCTTC.

In this sample, this clonotype turned up many times. The chain is built from TRBV29-1 and TRBJ1-3; the D gene is possibly TRBD1 (6 bases). The CDR3 runs 12 residues. The germline CDR1 and CDR2 sequences are SQVTM and ANQGSEA. The V end lost 7 bases, the J end lost 8 bases, and 15 bases lay between the germline ends. DNA for the CDR3: TGCAGCGCCCCGGGACCAGGGGACACCATATATTTT. This translates into CSAPGPGDTIYF.

This clonotype has a count of ten or more. The V call is TRBV5-1, the J call TRBJ2-5; D is possibly TRBD1 or TRBD2 (5 bases each). V lost 1 base to trimming and J lost 5 bases, with 12 bases between them. Germline-derived CDR1 and CDR2 are SGHRS and YFSETQ. There are 14 residues in the CDR3. The CDR3 spells CASSLHGASETQYF. CDR3 DNA: TGCGCCAGCAGCTTGCACGGGGCCAGTGAGACCCAGTACTTC.

V is TRBV11-3 and J is TRBJ1-3; the D gene is possibly TRBD1 (5 bases). V was trimmed by 1 base and J by 0 bases, leaving 13 bases between them. The CDR3 covers 17 residues. CDR1 SGHNT and CDR2 YENEEA come from the germline V gene. The CDR3 here is CASSLVGRANSGNTIYF. The CDR3, as DNA: TGTGCCAGCAGCTTAGTGGGCAGGGCCAACTCTGGAAACACCATATATTTT.

This clonotype was recorded at least ten times. V gene TRBV11-2 combines with J gene TRBJ1-1; no definite D call. The V end lost 5 bases, the J end lost 0 bases, and 7 bases lay between the germline ends. CDR3 length: 13 residues. Germline CDR1 is SGHAT and CDR2 is FQNNGV. In DNA form, the CDR3 reads TGTGCCAGCAGCCCCAGCATGAACACTGAAGCTTTCTTT. This gives the protein CASSPSMNTEAFF.

This clonotype was seen at least ten times. V gene TRBV3-1 combines with J gene TRBJ2-2, with D unresolved. The CDR3 loop spans 11 amino acids. V was clipped by 3 bases and J by 9 bases, with 5 bases between them. CDR1 is LGHDT, CDR2 YNNKEL, per germline (reference sequence). This CDR3 reads CASSHGRELFF. In nucleotides, the CDR3 is TGTGCCAGCAGCCACGGCAGGGAGCTGTTTTTT. Supplemented by reference TRBV3-1 and TRBJ2-2, the full variable domain reads DTAVSQTPKYLVTQMGNDKSIKCEQNLGHDTMYWYKQDSKKFLKIMFSYNNKELIINETVPNRFSPKSPDKAHLNLHINSLELGDSAVYFCASSHGRELFFGEGSRLTVL.

In the case of this clonotype: A far larger clone is one nucleotide away, so this likely arose from a read error. V and J are TRBV12-3 or TRBV12-4 and TRBJ2-1, with D perhaps matching TRBD2 (6 bases). This CDR3 has 15 residues. V was trimmed by 3 bases and J by 8 bases, leaving 17 bases between them. This CDR3 is CASSFRTIGRDEQFF. CDR3 nucleotides: TGTGCCAGCAGTTTCAGGACTATCGGGAGAGATGAGCAGTTCTTC.

This clonotype was recorded many times. This chain connects TRBV2 to TRBJ2-3, with D maybe TRBD1 (5 bases). The CDR3 runs to 18 residues. Trimming pared 2 bases from V and 2 bases from J, leaving 20 bases between. Germline CDR1 SNHLY, CDR2 FYNNEI. CDR3 sequence reads: CASSEKGRVSSLTDTQYF. The CDR3 nucleotides read TGTGCCAGCAGTGAAAAGGGGCGTGTGTCTTCTCTCACAGATACGCAGTATTTT.

The gene calls are TRBV11-2 and TRBJ2-6; D call uncertain. Germline V CDR1 and CDR2: SGHAT, FQNNGV. The CDR3 spans 15 residues. Trimming cost V 2 bases and J 1 base, with 6 bases left between them. The chain's CDR3 is CASSLWGSGANVLTF. CDR3 DNA sequence: TGTGCCAGCAGCTTATGGGGATCTGGGGCCAACGTCCTGACTTTC. Variable domain in full (rest from reference TRBV11-2 and TRBJ2-6): EAGVAQSPRYKIIEKRQSVAFWCNPISGHATLYWYQQILGQGPKLLIQFQNNGVVDDSQLPKDRFSAERLKGVDSTLKIQPAKLEDSAVYLCASSLWGSGANVLTFGAGSRLTVL.

This clonotype appeared a few times. CDR3 residues: CASTLSLAGRYNEQFF. The CDR3 DNA reads as TGTGCCAGCACCCTCTCTCTAGCGGGGCGATACAATGAGCAGTTCTTC. The chain employs TRBV6-5 and TRBJ2-1; 9 bases are shared with TRBD2. Germline values: CDR1 MNHEY, CDR2 SVGAGI. CDR3 length: 16 residues. J lost 4 bases, V lost 7 bases, and 11 bases had no gene match.

This chain links TRBV5-1 with TRBJ2-1; the D gene could be TRBD1 or TRBD2 (5 bases each). The V gene lost 0 bases and the J gene lost 2 bases, with 12 bases spanning the gap. CDR3 length: 16 amino acids. In germline, CDR1 is SGHRS, CDR2 YFSETQ. The CDR3 loop reads CASSLGQRAPYNEQFF. As DNA, the CDR3 is TGCGCCAGCAGCTTGGGACAGAGGGCACCCTACAATGAGCAGTTCTTC.

The J gene is TRBJ2-3, the V gene TRBV4-1, with D perhaps being TRBD1 or TRBD2 (5 bases each). V was pared by 3 bases and J by 5 bases, with 9 bases between. Per the germline V gene, CDR1 is MGHRA and CDR2 is YSYEKL. CDR3 length: 13 amino acids. The CDR3 is CASSHRGIDTQYF. CDR3 sequence (DNA): TGCGCCAGCAGCCACCGGGGCATAGATACGCAGTATTTT.